Listed here are 11 T cell receptor beta chains from one sample, sequenced in a study of blood T cell repertoires in COVID-19. Method: immunoSEQ multiplex PCR; TCRdb's copy keeps in-frame clones and lacks some. The sample has about 230,000 clones; 81% are singletons. The sample was peripheral blood. Receptors were obtained from a woman aged 80 or over with acute or convalescent COVID-19.

This rearrangement joins TRBV5-1 to TRBJ1-6, with 7 bases fitting TRBD1. Unmatched junction bases numbered 5, after V lost 4 bases and J lost 7 bases. Germline lookup yields CDR1 SGHRS and CDR2 YFSETQ. The CDR3 loop spans 14 amino acids. CDR3 nucleotides: TGCGCCAGCAGCCACGGGACAGAGAATTCACCCCTCCACTTT. The encoded protein is CASSHGTENSPLHF.

The chain combines TRBV5-1 with TRBJ2-3; D might be TRBD2 (5 bases). V was trimmed by 1 base and J by 3 bases, leaving 15 bases between them. Germline V lookup: CDR1 SGHRS, CDR2 YFSETQ. The CDR3 consists of 16 residues. CDR3 nucleotides: TGCGCCAGCAGCTTGTCGTCTAGTCGGAGGACAGATACGCAGTATTTT. This encodes CASSLSSSRRTDTQYF.

The genes are TRBV9 and TRBJ2-2; TRBD2 aligns across 11 bases. This CDR3 is built from 15 residues. The germline V gene has CDR1 SGDLS and CDR2 YYNGEE. V lost 3 bases, J lost 6 bases, and 4 bases stayed unmatched. Here the CDR3 reads CASSAGTSGPGELFF. CDR3 in DNA: TGTGCCAGCAGCGCCGGGACTAGCGGCCCCGGGGAGCTGTTTTTT.

V usage is TRBV11-1 and J usage is TRBJ1-6; TRBD1 is a possible D gene (5 bases). Germline loops: CDR1 SGHAT, CDR2 FQDESV (reference sequence). The CDR3 sequence is 16 residues long. The V and J ends lost 5 bases and 7 bases respectively, with 18 bases between them. CDR3 residues: CASSPAGTVSNSPLHF. The CDR3 coding sequence is TGTGCCAGCAGCCCGGCCGGGACTGTCTCAAATTCACCCCTCCACTTT.

The V and J genes are TRBV3-1 (or the pseudogene TRBV3-2) and TRBJ1-2; possible D gene TRBD1, 5 bases. CDR1 is LGHDT, CDR2 YNNKEL, per germline (reference sequence). The CDR3 is 13 amino acids. V lost 0 bases and J lost 5, with 7 bases in between. The CDR3 is CASSQDPGYGYTF. The CDR3 nucleotides are TGTGCCAGCAGCCAAGACCCAGGGTATGGCTACACCTTC.

The V call is TRBV7-9, the J call TRBJ2-1; 8 bases map to TRBD2. Germline V gives CDR1 SEHNR, CDR2 FQNEAQ (reference sequence). The CDR3 is 16 residues long. V was pared by 1 base and J by 10 bases, with 12 bases of the junction left unmatched. The CDR3 nucleotides are TGTGCCAGCAGCTTAGGTTTAATGGCGGGAGGTAACGAGCAGTTCTTC. Translation gives CASSLGLMAGGNEQFF.

The CDR3 here is CASSQGARETQYF. CDR3 DNA sequence: TGTGCCAGCAGCCAGGGGGCGCGGGAGACCCAGTACTTC. The J gene is TRBJ2-5, the V gene TRBV7-3; 8 positions agree with TRBD1. With 5 bases clipped from V and 5 bases from J, the junction kept 4 bases outside the gene matches. Germline CDR1 and CDR2: SGHTA and FQGTGA. The CDR3 consists of 13 residues.

This chain joins TRBV18 and TRBJ1-1; maybe TRBD1 (5 bases). Germline-derived CDR1 and CDR2 are KGHSH and LQKENI. Trimming took off 3 bases at V and 3 bases at J, with 11 bases between the two ends. This CDR3 region has 14 residues. The chain's CDR3 is CASSPAGEYTEAFF. CDR3 nucleotides: TGTGCCAGCTCACCGGCGGGGGAGTACACTGAAGCTTTCTTT.

The chain links TRBV18 to TRBJ2-7, with 8 positions matching TRBD2. After removal of 3 bases from V and 2 bases from J, the junction contained 18 bases not matched to a gene. Germline-derived CDR1 and CDR2 are KGHSH and LQKENI. The CDR3 has 19 amino acids. The CDR3 region is CASSPLAGGTQGSAYEQYF. Here the CDR3 DNA reads TGTGCCAGCTCACCCCTAGCGGGTGGAACTCAGGGGTCTGCCTACGAGCAGTACTTC.

The chain joins TRBV27 to TRBJ2-2, with 9 bases aligning to TRBD2. CDR1 is MNHEY and CDR2 is SMNVEV in the germline V gene (reference sequence). This CDR3 region has 14 residues. Trimming took 6 bases from V and 2 from J; bases not matched to a gene: 1. The CDR3 nucleotides read TGTGCCAGCAGGACTAGCGGAAACACCGGGGAGCTGTTTTTT. Residues: CASRTSGNTGELFF.

The V and J genes are TRBV5-1 and TRBJ2-6, with unresolved D. The CDR3 consists of 15 residues. Germline-derived CDR1 and CDR2 are SGHRS and YFSETQ. The germline V and J ends were trimmed by 0 bases and 4 bases, with 8 bases remaining between them. The CDR3 region is CASSLDESGANVLTF. CDR3 bases: TGCGCCAGCAGCTTGGACGAGAGCGGGGCCAACGTCCTGACTTTC. The full variable domain, with the rest looked up from reference TRBV5-1 and TRBJ2-6, is KAGVTQTPRYLIKTRGQQVTLSCSPISGHRSVSWYQQTPGQGLQFLFEYFSETQRNKGNFPGRFSGRQFSNSRSEMNVSTLELGDSALYLCASSLDESGANVLTFGAGSRLTVL.